This TCR beta chain was retrieved from a study of cytomegalovirus exposure and HLA in healthy donors. Whole-study results and caveats: The study put some 150 TCR beta chains on its list as cytomegalovirus-associated.

The CDR3 extends over 12 amino acids. V was pared by 1 base and J by 6 bases, with 4 bases between. CDR1 and CDR2 (germline): LNHNV, YYDKDF (reference sequence). This clone showed up just once. Its antigen is unidentified. PCR involved 60 Vbeta and 13 Jbeta primers. The repertoire was sequenced with immunoSEQ multiplex PCR; TCRdb's copy has only in-frame clones and lacks some. The sample contains about 100,000 clones, roughly four fifths of which appear only once. Material for sequencing was PBMCs. V usage is TRBV15 and J usage is TRBJ2-1; D is unclear. The origin of this receptor is a male donor in good health and CMV-seropositive. The CDR3: CATSRAGNEQFF. The DNA of the CDR3 is TGTGCCACCAGCAGAGCCGGCAATGAGCAGTTCTTC.